These 10 T cell receptor beta chains came from one sample sequenced in a study of blood T cell repertoires in COVID-19. The data were produced by immunoSEQ multiplex PCR, yet TCRdb's version contains in-frame clones alone and is incomplete. The sample carries roughly 200,000 clones, 89% recorded once. Sequencing was carried out using PBMCs or T cells enriched from blood (not recorded which). The receptors were gathered from a woman aged 35 to 49 with acute COVID-19.

The V call is TRBV3-1 (or the pseudogene TRBV3-2), the J call TRBJ2-5, with 11 bases identical to TRBD1. Germline lookup yields CDR1 LGHDT and CDR2 YNNKEL (reference sequence). V shed 2 bases, J shed 1 base, and the junction held 6 bases outside the gene matches. The CDR3 runs 17 residues. As DNA, the CDR3 is TGTGCCAGCAGCCAAACGTCTGGGACAGGGGGCCAAGAGACCCAGTACTTC. Translating it yields CASSQTSGTGGQETQYF.

J is TRBJ1-6 and V is TRBV7-9; tentatively, D is TRBD1 (5 bases). The ends were cut back, 5 bases at V and 6 bases at J, with 17 bases in the middle. This CDR3 spans 16 amino acids. Germline values: CDR1 SEHNR, CDR2 FQNEAQ (reference sequence). CDR3 DNA: TGTGCCAGCAGCGGTACCGGACAAGAGATTAATTCACCCCTCCACTTT. Translating it yields CASSGTGQEINSPLHF.

The genes are TRBV24-1 and TRBJ2-2, with D perhaps matching TRBD2 (6 bases). This CDR3 comprises 15 residues. V dropped 5 bases and J dropped 1 base, with 10 bases sitting between them. Germline CDR1 KGHDR, CDR2 SFDVKD. The CDR3 spells CATSGLAVNTGELFF. CDR3 coding DNA: TGTGCCACCAGTGGGTTAGCGGTGAACACCGGGGAGCTGTTTTTT.

This clone has just one count. The V call is TRBV7-9, the J call TRBJ1-4; tentatively, D is TRBD1 (5 bases). Looked up from germline, CDR1 is SEHNR and CDR2 is FQNEAQ (reference sequence). V was clipped by 5 bases and J by 4 bases, with 14 bases between them. The CDR3 contains 15 residues. CDR3 protein: CASSPRSGVNEKLFF. The DNA for the CDR3 is TGTGCCAGCAGCCCTCGTTCGGGGGTTAATGAAAAACTGTTTTTT.

V usage is TRBV28 and J usage is TRBJ1-2, with D tentatively TRBD1 (6 bases). The CDR3 extends over 12 amino acids. V lost 6 bases to trimming and J lost 3 bases, with 8 bases between them. The germline V gene encodes CDR1 MDHEN and CDR2 SYDVKM. The CDR3 DNA is TGTGCCAGCAGCGAGGGGGACTATGGCTACACCTTC. It codes for CASSEGDYGYTF.

This sequence joins TRBV5-1 and TRBJ2-3, with a tentative D call TRBD1 (6 bases). Germline V gives CDR1 SGHRS, CDR2 YFSETQ. This CDR3 comprises 13 residues. V was trimmed by 7 bases and J by 4 bases, leaving 13 bases between them. The CDR3 coding sequence is TGCGCCAGCTCCGAAACAGGGCCAGATACGCAGTATTTT. Translating gives CASSETGPDTQYF.

This rearrangement joins TRBV7-2 to TRBJ2-2, with D perhaps matching TRBD2 (6 bases). Between the trimmed V and J ends, which lost 2 bases and 3 bases, there was a span of 10 bases. This CDR3 contains 15 residues. The germline CDR1 and CDR2 sequences are SGHTA and FQGNSA. CDR3 nucleotide sequence: TGTGCCAGCAGCTTACGCGGGATCCACACCGGGGAGCTGTTTTTT. It yields the protein CASSLRGIHTGELFF.

V gene TRBV5-6 combines with J gene TRBJ1-4; 8 bases line up with TRBD1. The CDR3 extends over 14 amino acids. J lost 7 bases, V lost 3 bases, and 5 bases had no gene match. From germline, CDR1 is SGHDT and CDR2 YYEEEE. CDR3 sequence (DNA): TGTGCCAGCAGCTCAGGGGGCTGGGGTGAAAAACTGTTTTTT. Its protein product is CASSSGGWGEKLFF.

This clone came up a few times. V is TRBV2 and J is TRBJ2-5; TRBD1 agrees at 8 bases. Germline assignment: CDR1 SNHLY and CDR2 FYNNEI. The CDR3 sequence is 13 residues long. Germline trimming cut 5 bases from V and 7 bases from J; bases unmatched to any gene: 6. The CDR3 loop reads CASSRAGGGTQYF. The CDR3 DNA is TGTGCCAGCAGTCGAGCAGGGGGCGGGACCCAGTACTTC.

This clone has a single count. The J gene is TRBJ1-1, the V gene TRBV6-5; D is undetermined. The CDR3 is made up of 14 amino acids. Trimming took off 10 bases at V and 0 bases at J, with 15 bases between the two ends. The V gene's germline CDR1 is MNHEY and CDR2 SVGAGI. In DNA form, the CDR3 reads TGTGCCACCCAACGTGGGAGGGTGAACACTGAAGCTTTCTTT. Translated: CATQRGRVNTEAFF.